Listed here are 6 T cell receptor beta chains from one sample, sequenced in a study of T cell responses to AZD1222 COVID-19 vaccine. Measured with immunoSEQ multiplex PCR; TCRdb has only the in-frame clones, and not every one. This sample has approximately 150,000 clones; just over 90% occur once, and the top ten carry approximately 3%. The sequences come from peripheral blood, collected on day 0 of AZD1222 vaccination. The receptors come from an adult in good health.

This clone was counted a few times. The chain joins TRBV7-9 to TRBJ2-3, with no clear D. CDR1 is SEHNR and CDR2 is FQNEAQ in the germline V gene (reference sequence). Trimming took 2 bases from V and 3 from J, leaving 9 bases between them. This CDR3 spans 14 amino acids. CDR3 in DNA: TGTGCCAGCAGCTTACAGCCCGGGACAGATACGCAGTATTTT. The encoded protein is CASSLQPGTDTQYF.

The chain joins TRBV19 to TRBJ1-5, with D perhaps matching TRBD1 (5 bases). V lost 8 bases and J lost 4, with 18 bases in between. CDR1 and CDR2 (germline): LNHDA, SQIVND (reference sequence). The CDR3 covers 15 residues. The CDR3 DNA sequence: TGTGCCAGTGGCCGGGACCCCGGGGGGAATCAGCCCCAGCATTTT. Translating gives CASGRDPGGNQPQHF.

The V and J genes are TRBV3-1 (or the pseudogene TRBV3-2) and TRBJ2-3; D possibly corresponds to TRBD1 (5 bases). The V and J ends lost 1 base and 13 bases respectively, with 15 bases between them. CDR3 length equals 13 residues. Germline V CDR1 and CDR2: LGHDT, YNNKEL (reference sequence). The DNA for the CDR3 is TGTGCCAGCAGCCAAGCTGGGCCCGCCAGGGAGTATTTT. This encodes CASSQAGPAREYF.

This clone was picked up one time. The rearrangement joins TRBV11-1 to TRBJ1-4; 8 nucleotides align to TRBD1. In germline, CDR1 is SGHAT, CDR2 FQDESV (reference sequence). V lost 5 bases to trimming and J lost 7 bases; unmatched junction nucleotides: 9. The CDR3 extends over 15 amino acids. This CDR3 reads CASSARQGISEKLFF. CDR3 sequence (DNA): TGTGCCAGCAGCGCCCGACAGGGGATAAGTGAAAAACTGTTTTTT.

The V call is TRBV7-2, the J call TRBJ2-7; either TRBD1 or TRBD2 may supply D (5 bases each). This CDR3 contains 12 residues. Germline loops: CDR1 SGHTA, CDR2 FQGNSA. Trimming left V 3 bases short and J 9 bases short, with 12 bases between. CDR3 in amino acids: CASSLTGPGQYF. The CDR3, as DNA: TGTGCCAGCAGCTTGACGGGGCCGGGGCAGTACTTC.

The chain links TRBV7-2 to TRBJ2-3; possibly TRBD2 for D (6 bases). The V gene's germline CDR1 is SGHTA and CDR2 FQGNSA. Trimming cost V 7 bases and J 6 bases, with 20 bases left between them. CDR3 length: 15 amino acids. The CDR3 loop reads CASNRNGAGPDTQYF. The CDR3 DNA reads as TGTGCCAGCAACAGAAATGGGGCGGGGCCGGATACGCAGTATTTT. The full variable domain, completed using reference TRBV7-2 and TRBJ2-3, is GAGVSQSPSNKVTEKGKDVELRCDPISGHTALYWYRQSLGQGLEFLIYFQGNSAPDKSGLPSDRFSAERTGGSVSTLTIQRTQQEDSAVYLCASNRNGAGPDTQYFGPGTRLTVL.